The following is a T cell receptor (beta chain) sequence with its context. The antigen is undetermined. The RNA input was roughly 0.45 to 1 ug, and it was reverse transcribed with random hexamers. Amplification of TCR beta CDR3 across 54 Vbeta and 13 Jbeta was performed with immunoSEQ multiplex PCR. One entry per CDR3 protein results from TCRdb running MiXCR on the immunoSEQ multiplex PCR reads. The table shows over 150,000 distinct CDR3 sequences, with more than 95% occurring only once. The data stem from a study of CD8 T cells in Susac syndrome. Regarding the study as a whole: The study recognized that its TCR sequencing and HLA analysis covered a relatively small number of individuals.

The germline CDR1 and CDR2 sequences are KGHSH and LQKENI. This CDR3 contains 13 residues. The V end lost 3 bases, the J end lost 6 bases, and 11 bases lay between the germline ends. CD8+ and CD4+ T cells from blood underwent TCR beta sequencing, which was carried out in a high-throughput format. This sequence originates from a human donor with Susac syndrome. This chain joins TRBV18 and TRBJ1-2, with a weak D call TRBD1 (5 bases). Sequences were obtained from CD4+ T cells from PBMCs. The CDR3 is CASSPLGTDGYTF. The CDR3 DNA reads as TGTGCCAGCTCACCCCTAGGGACGGATGGCTACACCTTC.